Only a few counts were recorded for the clone carrying this T cell receptor (beta chain). The antigen is unknown. This sample was included in a study of T-cell memory formation after mild COVID-19. About the research overall: Largely donor-specific TCR clusters were found.

V was pared by 0 bases and J by 6 bases, with 11 bases between. From germline, CDR1 is LGHNA and CDR2 YSLEER. CDR3 length: 14 residues. Whole-study findings and limits: Contracting CD4+ clones were located mainly in CM and EM, and CD8+ clones in EMRA. Clones that shrank (day 15 to 85) were balanced CD4/CD8, whereas later expanders leaned CD4+.

MiXCR, applied by TCRdb to the 5' RACE reads, yields one record per CDR3 protein. Among 200,000 to 300,000 distinct CDR3 sequences listed, over 15% were seen once. Sequencing was performed on PBMCs or a T cell subset sorted from them (not recorded which). This sequence was found in a man aged 18 to 35 who had mild COVID-19 (a few samples of this study predate the infection). Cell type and time point are not known. The V call is TRBV4-3, the J call TRBJ1-1; no reliable D call. The CDR3 region is CASSQDRKGPEAFF. The DNA for the CDR3 is TGCGCCAGCAGCCAAGACAGGAAAGGGCCTGAAGCTTTCTTT.